Listed here are 32 T cell receptor beta chains from one sample, sequenced in a study of shared clonotypes between healthy human individuals. The method was immunoSEQ multiplex PCR; TCRdb's version includes in-frame clones alone and lacks a portion of them. The table shows 640,000 or so clones, with less than 80% occurring only once. Specimen: memory CD4+ T cells sorted from blood. Subset described: CD45RA-negative fraction. These receptors came from a woman under 40 in good health.

A single count supports this clone. The chain employs TRBV19 and TRBJ1-4; perhaps TRBD1 as D (6 bases). In germline, CDR1 is LNHDA, CDR2 SQIVND (reference sequence). This CDR3 is 15 amino acids long. The V end was cut by 6 bases, the J end by 8 bases, with 19 bases between. The chain's CDR3 is CASRGGTRVKEKLFF. DNA for the CDR3: TGTGCCAGTAGAGGGGGGACAAGGGTCAAGGAAAAACTGTTTTTT.

The rearrangement joins TRBV28 to TRBJ1-1, with TRBD1 matching 8 bases. Per germline, CDR1 MDHEN and CDR2 SYDVKM. The CDR3 consists of 12 residues. Trimming took 3 bases from V and 11 from J; bases not matched to a gene: 5. The CDR3 DNA reads TGTGCCAGCAGTTTGCCCAGGGGGCTGGCTTTCTTT. Its translation is CASSLPRGLAFF. Full variable domain (remainder filled in from reference TRBV28 and TRBJ1-1): DVKVTQSSRYLVKRTGEKVFLECVQDMDHENMFWYRQDPGLGLRLIYFSYDVKMKEKGDIPEGYSVSREKKERFSLILESASTNQTSMYLCASSLPRGLAFFGQGTRLTVV.

The rearrangement joins TRBV10-3 to TRBJ2-7; 8 bases are shared with TRBD1. CDR3 length: 15 residues. J lost 6 bases, V lost 0 bases, and 7 bases had no gene match. Germline CDR1 ENHRY, CDR2 SYGVKD. The CDR3 nucleotides read TGTGCCATCAGTGAGTCGAGGACAGGGTCGAGCGAGCAGTACTTC. It yields the protein CAISESRTGSSEQYF.

This clone appeared a few times. This chain uses TRBV11-2 with TRBJ1-5; D is ambiguous. This CDR3 is built from 13 residues. Germline V CDR1 and CDR2: SGHAT, FQNNGV. Between the trimmed V and J ends, which lost 6 bases and 0 bases, there was a span of 6 bases. CDR3 residues: CASSHYSNQPQHF. As DNA, the CDR3 is TGTGCCAGCAGTCATTATAGCAATCAGCCCCAGCATTTT.

CDR3 in amino acids: CASSRALAGVYEQYF. CDR3 coding DNA: TGTGCCAGCAGTCGAGCCTTAGCGGGAGTCTACGAGCAGTACTTC. The chain couples TRBV27 to TRBJ2-5, with 9 bases identical to TRBD2. The closer fit of TRBJ2-7 to the DNA end suggests the J call may be wrong. This CDR3 spans 15 amino acids. The germline V gene encodes CDR1 MNHEY and CDR2 SMNVEV (reference sequence).

This chain uses TRBV5-1 with TRBJ2-7; D may correspond to TRBD1 or TRBD2 (6 bases each). V was pared by 4 bases and J by 7 bases, with 18 bases between. Germline CDR1 and CDR2: SGHRS and YFSETQ. The CDR3 is 14 residues long. CDR3 bases: TGCGCCAGCAGCACATGGGGGCAGACTAGGGAGCAGTACTTC. The encoded protein is CASSTWGQTREQYF.

V is TRBV29-1 and J is TRBJ1-2, with 9 nucleotides matching TRBD1. Germline V gives CDR1 SQVTM, CDR2 ANQGSEA. V shed 6 bases and J 2 bases; nucleotides not matched to a gene: 1. CDR3 length: 12 residues. CDR3 nucleotides: TGCAGCGTGGGGACAGGGAACTATGGCTACACCTTC. Its translation: CSVGTGNYGYTF.

This clone was seen only a few times. The rearrangement links TRBV7-2 to TRBJ1-4; 8 bases are shared with TRBD1. In germline, CDR1 is SGHTA, CDR2 FQGNSA. The CDR3 sequence is 16 residues long. Trimming cost V 5 bases and J 0 bases; bases outside gene matches: 5. The CDR3 here is CASSPGQAATNEKLFF. The DNA of the CDR3 is TGTGCCAGCAGCCCGGGACAGGCTGCAACTAATGAAAAACTGTTTTTT.

This chain links TRBV19 with TRBJ2-2; TRBD2 matches 8 bases. J lost 8 bases, V lost 8 bases, and 16 bases had no gene match. The length of the CDR3 is 16 residues. Per germline, CDR1 LNHDA and CDR2 SQIVND (reference sequence). CDR3: CASQGGAGALGGELFF. In DNA form, the CDR3 reads TGTGCCAGTCAGGGAGGAGCGGGAGCCTTGGGTGGGGAGCTGTTTTTT.

The chain recombines TRBV5-1 with TRBJ1-2; D is undetermined. This CDR3 spans 16 amino acids. V was pared by 4 bases and J by 0 bases, with 16 bases between. Germline V gene sequence: CDR1 SGHRS, CDR2 YFSETQ. Written as DNA, the CDR3 is TGCGCCAGCAGCCTTGGAGGATGGACCGCTAACTATGGCTACACCTTC. Its translation is CASSLGGWTANYGYTF.

The chain recombines TRBV5-6 with TRBJ1-5; perhaps TRBD1 as D (5 bases). V dropped 0 bases and J dropped 2 bases, with 9 bases sitting between them. Germline V gene lookup returns CDR1 SGHDT and CDR2 YYEEEE. CDR3 length: 15 amino acids. The CDR3 loop reads CASSLGRTRNQPQHF. The CDR3 nucleotides read TGTGCCAGCAGCTTGGGGAGGACACGCAATCAGCCCCAGCATTTT.

This clone came up a few times. In DNA form, the CDR3 reads TGTGCCAGCTCACCTTACCAAAATTCCCCACAGGATTATAGTTCCGAGCAGTACTTC. Amino acids: CASSPYQNSPQDYSSEQYF. The rearrangement joins TRBV18 to TRBJ2-7; a weak D match, TRBD1 (5 bases). The CDR3 sequence is 19 residues long. V lost 3 bases, J lost 6 bases, and 30 bases lay in between. Germline-derived CDR1 and CDR2 are KGHSH and LQKENI.

This chain uses TRBV2 with TRBJ2-7; 9 bases fit TRBD2. Trimming took 5 bases from V and 3 from J; bases not matched to a gene: 5. Germline V gene data show CDR1 as SNHLY and CDR2 as FYNNEI. The CDR3 runs 14 residues. The CDR3 protein is CASSSSSGNYEQYF. DNA for the CDR3: TGTGCCAGCAGTTCCTCTAGCGGGAACTACGAGCAGTACTTC.

The chain employs TRBV18 and TRBJ2-6, with 8 positions matching TRBD2. The V and J ends lost 4 bases and 2 bases, in that order; junction bases with no gene match: 16. From germline, CDR1 is KGHSH and CDR2 LQKENI. CDR3 size: 20 residues. DNA of the CDR3: TGTGCCAGCTCACACGGACTAGCAGCGGGGGAGGGCCCTGGGGCCAACGTCCTGACTTTC. This sequence encodes CASSHGLAAGEGPGANVLTF.

V usage is TRBV11-2 and J usage is TRBJ1-2; D uncertain. This CDR3 is 16 amino acids long. The germline V gene has CDR1 SGHAT and CDR2 FQNNGV. With 5 bases removed from V and 4 bases from J, the gap between germline ends came to 20 bases. CDR3: CASSASISGPFYGYTF. The CDR3 DNA follows: TGTGCCAGCAGCGCGTCGATCTCGGGCCCTTTCTATGGCTACACCTTC.

This clone came up once. The V call is TRBV4-1, the J call TRBJ2-1; TRBD2 might be the D (5 bases). Germline V gives CDR1 MGHRA, CDR2 YSYEKL. The length of the CDR3 is 14 residues. V was shortened by 3 bases and J by 0 bases, with 6 bases between the two germline ends. The CDR3 bases are TGCGCCAGCAGCCACGGGGACTCCTACAATGAGCAGTTCTTC. Encoded protein: CASSHGDSYNEQFF.

The V call is TRBV30, the J call TRBJ2-1; 13 nucleotides line up with TRBD2. CDR1 is GTSNPN and CDR2 is SVGIG in the germline V gene (reference sequence). Unmatched junction bases numbered 1, after V lost 6 bases and J lost 8 bases. The CDR3 extends over 12 amino acids. In DNA form, the CDR3 reads TGTGCCTGCGGACTAGCGGGAGATGAGCAGTTCTTC. As protein: CACGLAGDEQFF.

This clone appeared many times. This chain joins TRBV25-1 and TRBJ1-1; D remains unclear. V was shortened by 2 bases and J by 5 bases, with 6 bases between the two germline ends. Germline loops: CDR1 MGHDK, CDR2 SYGVNS. There are 12 residues in the CDR3. DNA for the CDR3: TGTGCCAGCAGTGAACCAGGAACTGAAGCTTTCTTT. This codes for CASSEPGTEAFF. Complete variable domain (other parts from reference TRBV25-1 and TRBJ1-1): EADIYQTPRYLVIGTGKKITLECSQTMGHDKMYWYQQDPGMELHLIHYSYGVNSTEKGDLSSESTVSRIRTEHFPLTLESARPSHTSQYLCASSEPGTEAFFGQGTRLTVV.

This rearrangement joins TRBV18 to TRBJ1-5; unclear D gene. With 3 bases removed from V and 3 bases from J, the gap between germline ends came to 6 bases. In germline, CDR1 is KGHSH, CDR2 LQKENI. This CDR3 is built from 13 residues. For the CDR3, the DNA is TGTGCCAGCTCACCGGGCTACAATCAGCCCCAGCATTTT. Encoded protein: CASSPGYNQPQHF.

This clone was counted between two and nine times. This sample includes further DNA sequences coding for the same CDR3. J is TRBJ2-3 and V is TRBV7-9, with unresolved D. This CDR3 has 12 residues. Trimming stripped 5 bases from V and 2 bases from J, with 5 bases between. Germline CDR1 and CDR2: SEHNR and FQNEAQ (reference sequence). DNA of the CDR3: TGTGCCAGCAGCCCCTACACAGATACGCAGTATTTT. This translates into CASSPYTDTQYF. The complete variable domain, with remaining parts taken from reference TRBV7-9 and TRBJ2-3, reads DTGVSQNPRHKITKRGQNVTFRCDPISEHNRLYWYRQTLGQGPEFLTYFQNEAQLEKSRLLSDRFSAERPKGSFSTLEIQRTEQGDSAMYLCASSPYTDTQYFGPGTRLTVL.

V is TRBV25-1 and J is TRBJ1-5; TRBD1 is a possible D gene (6 bases). Germline CDR1 reads MGHDK; CDR2 reads SYGVNS. Trimming shortened V by 2 bases and J by 4 bases, and 6 bases separated the two germline ends. CDR3 length: 13 amino acids. CDR3 nucleotides: TGTGCCAGCAGTGAAAGGGGGAATCAGCCCCAGCATTTT. It translates to CASSERGNQPQHF.

V and J are TRBV5-1 and TRBJ2-5; 9 positions match TRBD1. The germline V gene has CDR1 SGHRS and CDR2 YFSETQ. The CDR3 has 15 residues. The V segment lost 3 bases and the J segment 4 bases; nucleotides outside the gene matches: 7. The CDR3 region is CASSYGQGPVETQYF. Written as DNA, the CDR3 is TGCGCCAGCAGCTACGGACAGGGGCCAGTAGAGACCCAGTACTTC.

This clone came up a few times. The chain recombines TRBV6-6 with TRBJ1-5; D uncertain. With 6 bases removed from V and 9 bases from J, the gap between germline ends came to 12 bases. The germline V gene encodes CDR1 MNHNY and CDR2 SVGAGI (reference sequence). The CDR3 totals 12 residues. This CDR3 reads CASRRTEGPQHF. The DNA for the CDR3 is TGTGCCAGCAGACGTACCGAAGGGCCCCAGCATTTT.

The chain couples TRBV5-1 to TRBJ1-1; D remains unclear. Per the germline V gene, CDR1 is SGHRS and CDR2 is YFSETQ. This CDR3 contains 17 residues. The V end was cut by 4 bases, the J end by 1 base, with 20 bases between. CDR3: CASSPPGISVKNTEAFF. In DNA form, the CDR3 reads TGCGCCAGCAGCCCCCCCGGGATCTCTGTCAAGAACACTGAAGCTTTCTTT.

This rearrangement joins TRBV2 to TRBJ2-1, with D possibly TRBD1 on 6 matching bases. Trimming cost V 5 bases and J 10 bases, with 18 bases left between them. Germline CDR1 reads SNHLY; CDR2 reads FYNNEI. The CDR3 is 14 amino acids. CDR3 DNA: TGTGCCAGCAGTACCAAAACAGGGAGCGGCGAGCAGTTCTTC. It translates to CASSTKTGSGEQFF.

Notes on this clone: The junction does not match germline at one end; this may be a read error. This chain uses TRBV11-2 with TRBJ2-3; D gene uncertain. The CDR3 is 11 amino acids. Germline values: CDR1 SGHAT, CDR2 FQNNGV. The CDR3 reads CASTRAETQYF. The DNA for the CDR3 is TGTGCCAGCACCAGAGCAGAAACGCAGTATTTT.

This clone was counted only a few times. The same CDR3 can be traced to other DNA sequences in this sample. The rearrangement joins TRBV4-1 to TRBJ2-5; D could derive from TRBD1 or TRBD2 (5 bases each). Per the germline V gene, CDR1 is MGHRA and CDR2 is YSYEKL. CDR3 length: 15 amino acids. Deletions cut 0 bases from V and 5 bases from J, with 13 bases between. The CDR3 protein is CASSQDRDPGETQYF. CDR3 nucleotide sequence: TGCGCCAGCAGCCAAGACCGGGACCCCGGGGAGACCCAGTACTTC.

This clone has at least ten counts. The junction departs from the called germline gene at one end, perhaps through a read error. The chain joins TRBV28 to TRBJ2-7; D gene uncertain. Germline V gene sequence: CDR1 MDHEN, CDR2 SYDVKM. The CDR3 is 12 residues long. The CDR3 coding sequence is TGTGCGAGCATGAAGGCGCCGGGCGGGCAGTACTTC. Translating it yields CASMKAPGGQYF.

The chain links TRBV19 to TRBJ1-5; the D is unclear. The CDR3 extends over 14 amino acids. V was cut by 3 bases and J by 3 bases, with 9 bases left in between. Germline loops: CDR1 LNHDA, CDR2 SQIVND (reference sequence). CDR3 amino acids: CASSIAGHNQPQHF. CDR3 DNA: TGTGCCAGTAGTATCGCTGGGCACAATCAGCCCCAGCATTTT.

This clone was counted a few times. The rearrangement links TRBV21-1 to TRBJ1-5. TRBV21-1 is given as a pseudogene. This CDR3 contains 15 residues. The CDR3 nucleotides are TGTGCCAGCCGGGCGAGATCAGCGAGCAATCAGCCCCAGCATTTT. Translated, it gives CASRARSASNQPQHF.

This chain uses TRBV11-3 with TRBJ2-2, with D possibly TRBD1 on 6 matching bases. Germline V lookup: CDR1 SGHNT, CDR2 YENEEA. This CDR3 region has 14 residues. V was cut by 4 bases and J by 5 bases, with 11 bases left in between. The chain's CDR3 is CASSYGTPTGELFF. The CDR3, as DNA: TGTGCCAGCAGCTACGGGACACCGACCGGGGAGCTGTTTTTT.

The chain has TRBV25-1 and TRBJ1-4; no definite D call. CDR1 MGHDK and CDR2 SYGVNS come from the germline V gene. The CDR3 spans 12 residues. V was cut by 3 bases and J by 10 bases, with 9 bases left in between. The CDR3 sequence is CASSDGVGKLFF. CDR3 DNA: TGTGCCAGCAGTGATGGAGTCGGAAAACTGTTTTTT.